In its sample, the clone carrying this T cell receptor beta chain was seen a few times. Its antigen remains unknown. This same CDR3 is encoded by further DNA sequences in the sample. The data belong to a study of siplizumab effects on memory and regulatory T cells. General study findings and limits: A major contribution to the alloresponse seemed to be made by naive T cells, which seemed more diverse than memory cells.

Profiling relied on immunoSEQ multiplex PCR, and the TCRdb table lists in-frame clones only, not all of them. The table has some 100,000 clones, approximately 92% seen once. V lost 1 base and J 2 bases, leaving 8 bases between the germline ends. Looked up from germline, CDR1 is MGHRA and CDR2 is YSYEKL. This CDR3 has 14 residues. The sequence derives from a human donor in good health. The chain carries TRBV4-1 and TRBJ1-1; D is unclear. The sample comprised CD4+ T cells sorted from blood. The CDR3 bases are TGCGCCAGCAGCCAAGGGGAAGGAAACACTGAAGCTTTCTTT. Protein: CASSQGEGNTEAFF.